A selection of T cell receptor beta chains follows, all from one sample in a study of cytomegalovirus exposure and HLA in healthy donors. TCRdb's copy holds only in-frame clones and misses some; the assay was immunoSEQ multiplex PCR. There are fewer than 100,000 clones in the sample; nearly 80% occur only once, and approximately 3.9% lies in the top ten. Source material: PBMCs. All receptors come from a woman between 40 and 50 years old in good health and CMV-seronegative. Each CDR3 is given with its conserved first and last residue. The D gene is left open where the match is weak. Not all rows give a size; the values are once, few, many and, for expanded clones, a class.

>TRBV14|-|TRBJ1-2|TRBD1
TGTGCCAGCAGCCTCGGACAGGGCCTAACTGCTTATGGCTACACCTTC
CASSLGQGLTAYGYTF
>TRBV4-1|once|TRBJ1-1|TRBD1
TGCGCCAGCAGCCACCCCCCGGACAGGGGCCCTGAAGCTTTCTTT
CASSHPPDRGPEAFF
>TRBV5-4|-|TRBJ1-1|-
TGTGCCAGCAGCTCAACAGGGACTGAAGCTTTCTTT
CASSSTGTEAFF
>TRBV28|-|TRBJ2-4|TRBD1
TGTGCCAGCAGCCTGGGACAGGGGGCAAACATTCAGTACTTC
CASSLGQGANIQYF
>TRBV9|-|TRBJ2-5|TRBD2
TGTGCCAGCAGCGTAGGACTAGCGGGGGGAATTCAAGAGACCCAGTACTTC
CASSVGLAGGIQETQYF
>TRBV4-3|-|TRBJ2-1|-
TGCGCCAGCAGCCCCGGAGGTGGCTCCTACAATGAGCAGTTCTTC
CASSPGGGSYNEQFF
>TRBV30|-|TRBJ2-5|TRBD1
TGTGCCTGTACTCAGGGGGAAGAGACCCAGTACTTC
CACTQGEETQYF
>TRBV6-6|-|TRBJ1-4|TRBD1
TGTGCCAGCAGCAAACCGGGACAGGGAAATGAAAAACTGTTTTTT
CASSKPGQGNEKLFF
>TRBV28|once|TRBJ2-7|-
TGTGCCAGCAGTTTTCCCGGACTGAGCTACGAGCAGTACTTC
CASSFPGLSYEQYF
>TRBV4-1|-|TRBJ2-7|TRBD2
TGCGCCAGCAGCGACCCCGGACTAGCGGCACCACCTACCAGGAGGGGCTCCGAGCAGTACTTC
CASSDPGLAAPPTRRGSEQYF
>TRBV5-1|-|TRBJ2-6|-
TGCGCCAGCAGCTTGGTGATGGGCGCTGGGGCCAACGTCCTGACTTTC
CASSLVMGAGANVLTF
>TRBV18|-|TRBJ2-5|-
TGTGCCAGCTCACACAGCCCTCCGGCGGGACGAGAGACCCAGTACTTC
CASSHSPPAGRETQYF
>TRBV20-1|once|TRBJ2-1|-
TGCAGTGCCCGGGGAGACAATGAGCAGTTCTTC
CSARGDNEQFF
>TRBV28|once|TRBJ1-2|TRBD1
TGTGCCAGCAGCCTAGGACAGGGCGGCTACACCTTC
CASSLGQGGYTF
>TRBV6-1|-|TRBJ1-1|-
TGTGCCAGCAGCCGAGACAGGATTGTTTTCTTT
CASSRDRIVFF
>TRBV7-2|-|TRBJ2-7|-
TGTGCCAGCAGCTCGAGAACGACATGGTCCTACGAGCAGTACTTC
CASSSRTTWSYEQYF
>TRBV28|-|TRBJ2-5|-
TGTGCCAGCAGTTTAGCGGGCACCTTCCAAGAGACCCAGTACTTC
CASSLAGTFQETQYF
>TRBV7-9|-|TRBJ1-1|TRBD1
TGTGCCAGCAGCTTAAGAACAGGGGATCGAGCTTTCTTT
CASSLRTGDRAFF
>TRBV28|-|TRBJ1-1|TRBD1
TGTGCCAGCAGTTTAAGGACGGAAGGACAGGGGGTCCCTTTCTTT
CASSLRTEGQGVPFF
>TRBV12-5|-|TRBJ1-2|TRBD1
TGTGCTAGTGGTTTTCCCCTACAGGGGGCAGGTGGCTACACCTTC
CASGFPLQGAGGYTF
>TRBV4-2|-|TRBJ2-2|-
TGTGCCAGCAGCCAAGATCAGAGTCAGGGGTTGACCGGGGAGCTGTTTTTT
CASSQDQSQGLTGELFF
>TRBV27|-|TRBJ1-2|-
TGTGCCAGCAGTCCCCATCCCAGAAACTATGGCTACACCTTC
CASSPHPRNYGYTF
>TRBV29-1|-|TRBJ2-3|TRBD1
TGCAGCGAAGGGACAGGGACAGATACGCAGTATTTT
CSEGTGTDTQYF
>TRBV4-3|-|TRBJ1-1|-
TGCGCCAGCAGCCAAGAGCGGGAAATGAACACTGAAGCTTTCTTT
CASSQEREMNTEAFF
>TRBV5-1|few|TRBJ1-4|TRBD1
TGCGCCAGCAGCTACGGACAGGGCAATGAAAAACTGTTTTTT
CASSYGQGNEKLFF
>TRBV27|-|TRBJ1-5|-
TGTGCCAGCAGCCGAACTTATAGCAATCAGCCCCAGCATTTT
CASSRTYSNQPQHF
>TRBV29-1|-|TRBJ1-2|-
TGCAGCGTTGAAGATCGTTCGGTACTAGTTGGCTACACCTTC
CSVEDRSVLVGYTF
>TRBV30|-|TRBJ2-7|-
TGTGCCTGGAGTGTACACGGACAGCACTACGAGCAGTACTTC
CAWSVHGQHYEQYF
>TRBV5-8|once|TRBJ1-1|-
TGTGCCAGCAGCTATAAAACGGGACTCAGGAACACTGAAGCTTTCTTT
CASSYKTGLRNTEAFF
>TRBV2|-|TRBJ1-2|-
TGTGCCAGCAGTGACCCAGGGGCATACATCTATGGCTACACCTTC
CASSDPGAYIYGYTF
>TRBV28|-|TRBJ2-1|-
TGTGCCAGCAGTCTACCTACGGGACACGGGTCCTACAATGAGCAGTTCTTC
CASSLPTGHGSYNEQFF
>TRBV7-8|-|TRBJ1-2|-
TGTGCCAGCAGCTTAGGAAGCTTGAATGGCTACACCTTC
CASSLGSLNGYTF
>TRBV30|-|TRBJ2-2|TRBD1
TGTGCCTGGAGTTCGCAGGGGGCCGGGGAGCTGTTTTTT
CAWSSQGAGELFF
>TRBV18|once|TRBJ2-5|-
TGTGCCAGCTCACCAGAGCCCTACCAAGAGACCCAGTACTTC
CASSPEPYQETQYF
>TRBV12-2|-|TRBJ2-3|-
TGTGCAAGTCGCTTAGTAATACTAGCGGGGGTGAGCACAGATACGCAGTATTTT
CASRLVILAGVSTDTQYF
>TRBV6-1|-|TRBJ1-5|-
TGTGCCAGCAGTGTTTTCGGGGAATTCGGTCAGCCCCAGCATTTT
CASSVFGEFGQPQHF
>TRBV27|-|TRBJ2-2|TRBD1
TGTGCCAGCAGGTGGGGACAGGGAAACGGGGAGCTGTTTTTT
CASRWGQGNGELFF
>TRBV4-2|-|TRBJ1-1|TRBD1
TGTGCCAGCAGCCAAGAAGGGGGCGGAGAGAACACTGAAGCTTTCTTT
CASSQEGGGENTEAFF
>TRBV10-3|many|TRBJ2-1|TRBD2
TGTGCCATCAGTGAGTCTCCACTGGCGGGGGGGAATGAGCAGTTCTTC
CAISESPLAGGNEQFF
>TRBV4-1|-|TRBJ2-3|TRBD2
TGCGCCAGCAGCCAAGAGGGGACTAGCGGGGGCCCCACAGATACGCAGTATTTT
CASSQEGTSGGPTDTQYF
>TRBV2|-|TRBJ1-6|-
TGTGCCAGCAGAATATCCCGGTTGGTCTATAATTCACCCCTCCACTTT
CASRISRLVYNSPLHF
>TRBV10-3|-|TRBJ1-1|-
TGTGCCATCAGTGAGTTTGCCTATATGAACACTGAAGCTTTCTTT
CAISEFAYMNTEAFF
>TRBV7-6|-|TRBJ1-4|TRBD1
TGTGCCAGCAGCTTAATCGCCCGACAGGGAGCCGAAAAACTGTTTTTT
CASSLIARQGAEKLFF
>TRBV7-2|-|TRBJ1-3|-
TGTGCCAGCAGCTTAGGCGGCTCTGGAAACACCATATATTTT
CASSLGGSGNTIYF
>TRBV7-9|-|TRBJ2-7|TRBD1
TGTGCCAGCAGCTTAGTTTCCGGGACAGGGCCGGACGAGCAGTACTTC
CASSLVSGTGPDEQYF
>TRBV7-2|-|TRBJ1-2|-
TGTGCCAGCAGCTTAGGGCCAAGCTATGGCTACACCTTC
CASSLGPSYGYTF
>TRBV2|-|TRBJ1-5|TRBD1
TGTGCCAGCAGCCCAATCAGGGGGTCCCAGCATTTT
CASSPIRGSQHF